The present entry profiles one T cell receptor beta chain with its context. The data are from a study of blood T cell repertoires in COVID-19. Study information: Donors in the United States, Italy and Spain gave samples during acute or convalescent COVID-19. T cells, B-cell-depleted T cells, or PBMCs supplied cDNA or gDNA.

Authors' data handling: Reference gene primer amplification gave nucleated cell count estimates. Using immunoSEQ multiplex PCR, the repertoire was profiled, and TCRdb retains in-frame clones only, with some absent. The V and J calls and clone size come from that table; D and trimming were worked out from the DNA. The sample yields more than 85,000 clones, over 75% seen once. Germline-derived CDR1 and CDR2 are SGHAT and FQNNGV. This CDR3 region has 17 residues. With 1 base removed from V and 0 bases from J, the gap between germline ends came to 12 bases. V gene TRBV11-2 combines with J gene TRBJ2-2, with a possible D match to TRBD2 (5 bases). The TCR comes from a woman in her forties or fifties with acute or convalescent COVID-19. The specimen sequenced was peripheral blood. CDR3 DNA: TGTGCCAGCAGCTTAGGTCGGGAAGCTTCGAACACCGGGGAGCTGTTTTTT. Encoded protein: CASSLGREASNTGELFF. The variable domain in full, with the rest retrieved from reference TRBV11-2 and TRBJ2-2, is EAGVAQSPRYKIIEKRQSVAFWCNPISGHATLYWYQQILGQGPKLLIQFQNNGVVDDSQLPKDRFSAERLKGVDSTLKIQPAKLEDSAVYLCASSLGREASNTGELFFGEGSRLTVL.